This entry describes one T cell receptor beta chain. The antigen remains undetermined. Following 10 days of culture, CD4+ T cells were isolated. Two-dose BNT162b2 or mRNA-1273 vaccination was given to participants. Days 3 and 7 were when half the medium was replaced with IL-2 medium. Unmatched junction bases numbered 5, after V lost 3 bases and J lost 0 bases. The germline CDR1 and CDR2 sequences are LGHNA and YNFKEQ. CDR3 length: 18 residues. This specimen belongs to a study of vaccination effects on CD4 cells after COVID-19. In the study overall: Sampling occurred a median 72 days post second dose, range 14 to 241.

Some clones are missing from TCRdb's copy, which holds only in-frame ones; the method was immunoSEQ multiplex PCR. The sample has 30,000 to 35,000 clones; 74% are singletons. General study points: Clonal contraction was marked in infection- and vaccine-induced clones late after vaccination. Convalescent patients in the study were few, and early post-infection timepoints were absent.

Here the sequenced sample was CD4+ T cells from PBMCs cultured without peptide, taken after COVID-19 vaccination. The chain has TRBV4-2 and TRBJ2-3; TRBD2 agrees at 14 bases. This sequence originates from a human donor who received a COVID-19 vaccine. The CDR3 sequence: CASSQGTSGRRSTDTQYF. The CDR3 DNA reads TGTGCCAGCAGCCAGGGGACTAGCGGGAGAAGGAGCACAGATACGCAGTATTTT.